The text below deals with one TCR beta chain. This entry comes from a study of blood T cell repertoires in COVID-19. Study-wide background: T cells, B-cell-depleted T cells, or PBMCs provided the cDNA or gDNA that served as material.

Clones were read by immunoSEQ multiplex PCR, and TCRdb kept only the in-frame ones, dropping some. This table holds 60,000 to 85,000 clones, 75% found once. CDR3 length: 13 amino acids. Trimming took off 0 bases at V and 4 bases at J, with 6 bases between the two ends. Germline values: CDR1 PRHDT, CDR2 FYEKMQ (reference sequence). The chain links TRBV13 to TRBJ1-2; D is undetermined. What was sequenced was peripheral blood. This clonotype originated in a man in his 70s with acute or convalescent COVID-19. CDR3: CASSLGRLYGYTF. The CDR3 bases are TGTGCCAGCAGCTTAGGCCGTCTCTATGGCTACACCTTC.